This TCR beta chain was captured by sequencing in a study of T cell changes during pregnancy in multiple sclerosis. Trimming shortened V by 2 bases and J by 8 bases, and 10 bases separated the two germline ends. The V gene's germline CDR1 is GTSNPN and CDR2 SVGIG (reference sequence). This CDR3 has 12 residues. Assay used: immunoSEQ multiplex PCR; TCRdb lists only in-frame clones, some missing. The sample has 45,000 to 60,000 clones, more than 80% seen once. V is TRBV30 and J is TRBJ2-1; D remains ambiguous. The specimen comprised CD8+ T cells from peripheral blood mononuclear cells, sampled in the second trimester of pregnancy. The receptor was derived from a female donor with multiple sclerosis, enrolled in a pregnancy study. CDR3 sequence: CAWSPPSDEQFF. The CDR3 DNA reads TGTGCCTGGAGTCCCCCCTCCGATGAGCAGTTCTTC.